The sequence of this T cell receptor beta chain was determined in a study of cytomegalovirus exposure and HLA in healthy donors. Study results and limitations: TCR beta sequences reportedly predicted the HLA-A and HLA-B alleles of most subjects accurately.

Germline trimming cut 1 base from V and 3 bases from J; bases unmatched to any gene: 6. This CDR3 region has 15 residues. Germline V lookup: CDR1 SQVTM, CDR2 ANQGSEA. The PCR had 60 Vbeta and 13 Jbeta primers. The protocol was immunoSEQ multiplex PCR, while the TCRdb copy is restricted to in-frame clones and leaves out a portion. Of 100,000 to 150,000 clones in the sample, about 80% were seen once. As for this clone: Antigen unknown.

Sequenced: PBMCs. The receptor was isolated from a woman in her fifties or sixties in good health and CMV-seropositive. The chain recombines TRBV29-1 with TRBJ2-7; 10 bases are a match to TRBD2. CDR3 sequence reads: CSVEGLAGDGYEQYF. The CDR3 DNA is TGCAGCGTTGAAGGTCTAGCGGGAGATGGCTACGAGCAGTACTTC.